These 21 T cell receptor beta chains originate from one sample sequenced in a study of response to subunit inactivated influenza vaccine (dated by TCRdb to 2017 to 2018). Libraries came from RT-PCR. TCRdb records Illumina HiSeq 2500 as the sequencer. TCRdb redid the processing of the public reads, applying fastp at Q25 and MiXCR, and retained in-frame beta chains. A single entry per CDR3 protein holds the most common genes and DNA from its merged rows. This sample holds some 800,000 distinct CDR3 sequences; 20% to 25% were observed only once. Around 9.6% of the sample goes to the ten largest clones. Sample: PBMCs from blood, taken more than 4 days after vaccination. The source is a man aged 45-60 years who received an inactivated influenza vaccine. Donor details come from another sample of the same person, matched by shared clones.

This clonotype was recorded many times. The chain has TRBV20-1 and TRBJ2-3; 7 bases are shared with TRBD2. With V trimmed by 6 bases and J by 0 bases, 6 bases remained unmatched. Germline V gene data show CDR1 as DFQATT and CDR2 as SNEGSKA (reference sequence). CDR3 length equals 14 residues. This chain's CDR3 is CSANRGGSTDTQYF. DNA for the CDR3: TGCAGTGCAAACCGCGGGGGAAGCACAGATACGCAGTATTTT.

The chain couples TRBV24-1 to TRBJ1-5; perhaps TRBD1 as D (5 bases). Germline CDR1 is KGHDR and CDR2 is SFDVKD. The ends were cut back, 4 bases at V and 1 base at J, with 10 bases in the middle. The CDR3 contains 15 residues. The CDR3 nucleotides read TGTGCCACCAGTGAGAAGGGGTCGAGCAATCAGCCCCAGCATTTT. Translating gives CATSEKGSSNQPQHF.

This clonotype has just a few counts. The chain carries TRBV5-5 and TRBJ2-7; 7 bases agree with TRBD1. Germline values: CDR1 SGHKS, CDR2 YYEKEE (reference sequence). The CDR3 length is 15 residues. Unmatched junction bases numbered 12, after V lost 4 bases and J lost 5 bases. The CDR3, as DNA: TGTGCCAGCAGCGCCGTAACCCCAGGGGGTGACGAGCAGTACTTC. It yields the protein CASSAVTPGGDEQYF.

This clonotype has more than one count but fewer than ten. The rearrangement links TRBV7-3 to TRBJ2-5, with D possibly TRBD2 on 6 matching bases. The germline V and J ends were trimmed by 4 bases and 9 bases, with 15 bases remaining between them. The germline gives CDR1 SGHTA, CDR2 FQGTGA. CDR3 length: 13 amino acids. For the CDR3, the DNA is TGTGCCAGCAGCTCTGGGACTTACGGGGCCCAGTACTTC. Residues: CASSSGTYGAQYF.

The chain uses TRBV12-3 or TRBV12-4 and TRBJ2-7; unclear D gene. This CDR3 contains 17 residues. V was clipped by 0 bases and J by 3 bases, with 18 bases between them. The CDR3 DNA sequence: TGTGCCAGCAGTTTAGCGTCTAGTAGCCTGTCCTACTACGAGCAGTACTTC. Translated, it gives CASSLASSSLSYYEQYF.

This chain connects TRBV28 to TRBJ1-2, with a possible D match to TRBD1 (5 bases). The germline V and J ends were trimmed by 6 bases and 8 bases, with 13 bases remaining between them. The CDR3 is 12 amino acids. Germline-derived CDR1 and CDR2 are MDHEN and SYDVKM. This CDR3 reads CASSDAGIGYTF. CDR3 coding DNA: TGTGCCAGCAGCGACGCAGGGATCGGCTACACCTTC.

CDR3 bases: TGCAGTGCTAGAGGTCCAGGCCGCTCCTACGAGCAGTACTTC. This sequence encodes CSARGPGRSYEQYF. The V gene is TRBV20-1, the J gene TRBJ2-7; D unclear. V dropped 1 base and J dropped 0 bases, with 10 bases sitting between them. CDR1 DFQATT and CDR2 SNEGSKA come from the germline V gene (reference sequence). The CDR3 runs 14 residues.

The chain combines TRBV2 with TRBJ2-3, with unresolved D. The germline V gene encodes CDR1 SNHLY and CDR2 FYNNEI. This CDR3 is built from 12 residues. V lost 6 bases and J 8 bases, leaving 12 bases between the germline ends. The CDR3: CASSLRVGTQYF. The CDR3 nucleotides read TGTGCCAGCAGCCTCCGCGTGGGTACGCAGTATTTT.

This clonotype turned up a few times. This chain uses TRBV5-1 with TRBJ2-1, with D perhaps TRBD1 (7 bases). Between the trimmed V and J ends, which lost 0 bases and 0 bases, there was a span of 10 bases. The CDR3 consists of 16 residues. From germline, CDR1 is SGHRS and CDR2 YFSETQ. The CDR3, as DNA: TGCGCCAGCAGCTTGGGCCAGGGGGGCTCCTACAATGAGCAGTTCTTC. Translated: CASSLGQGGSYNEQFF.

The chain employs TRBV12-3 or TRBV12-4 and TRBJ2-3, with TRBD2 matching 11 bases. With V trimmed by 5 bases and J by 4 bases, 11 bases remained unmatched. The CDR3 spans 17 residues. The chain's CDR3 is CASSASIAGGLSDTQYF. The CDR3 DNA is TGTGCCAGCAGTGCATCCATAGCGGGGGGGCTCTCAGATACGCAGTATTTT.

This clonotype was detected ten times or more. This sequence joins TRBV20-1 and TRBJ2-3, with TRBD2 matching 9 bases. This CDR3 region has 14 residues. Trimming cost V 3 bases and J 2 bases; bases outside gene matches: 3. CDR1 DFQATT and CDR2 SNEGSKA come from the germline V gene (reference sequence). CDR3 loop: CSARASGATDTQYF. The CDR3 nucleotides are TGCAGTGCTAGGGCTAGCGGGGCCACAGATACGCAGTATTTT.

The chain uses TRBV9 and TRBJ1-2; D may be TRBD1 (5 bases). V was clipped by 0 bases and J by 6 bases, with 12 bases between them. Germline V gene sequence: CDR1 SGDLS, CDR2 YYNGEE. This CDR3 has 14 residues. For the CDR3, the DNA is TGTGCCAGCAGCGTAGGTTGGGGAGGGGATGGCTACACCTTC. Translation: CASSVGWGGDGYTF.

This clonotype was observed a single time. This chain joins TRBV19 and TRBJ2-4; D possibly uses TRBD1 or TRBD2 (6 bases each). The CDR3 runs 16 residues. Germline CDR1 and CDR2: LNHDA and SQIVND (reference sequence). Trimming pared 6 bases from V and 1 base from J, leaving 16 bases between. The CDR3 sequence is CASSPGAREAKNIQYF. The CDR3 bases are TGTGCCAGTAGCCCGGGGGCGAGAGAGGCCAAAAACATTCAGTACTTC.

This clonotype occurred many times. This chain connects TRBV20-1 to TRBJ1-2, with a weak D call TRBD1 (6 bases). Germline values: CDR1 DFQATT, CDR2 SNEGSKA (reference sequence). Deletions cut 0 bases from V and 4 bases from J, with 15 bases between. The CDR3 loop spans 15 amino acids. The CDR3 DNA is TGCAGTGCTAGAGATGATTATGGGGGCGTCTATGGCTACACCTTC. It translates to CSARDDYGGVYGYTF.

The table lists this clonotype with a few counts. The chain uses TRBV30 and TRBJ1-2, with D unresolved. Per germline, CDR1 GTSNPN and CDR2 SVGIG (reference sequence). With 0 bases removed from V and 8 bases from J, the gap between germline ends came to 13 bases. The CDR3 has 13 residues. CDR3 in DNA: TGTGCCTGGAGTGTATGGGCCGTACGGGGCTACACCTTC. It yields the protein CAWSVWAVRGYTF.

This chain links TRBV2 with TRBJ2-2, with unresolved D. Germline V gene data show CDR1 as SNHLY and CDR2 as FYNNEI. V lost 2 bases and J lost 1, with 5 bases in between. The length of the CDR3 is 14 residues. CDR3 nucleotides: TGTGCCAGCAGTGAACAGGTGAACACCGGGGAGCTGTTTTTT. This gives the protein CASSEQVNTGELFF.

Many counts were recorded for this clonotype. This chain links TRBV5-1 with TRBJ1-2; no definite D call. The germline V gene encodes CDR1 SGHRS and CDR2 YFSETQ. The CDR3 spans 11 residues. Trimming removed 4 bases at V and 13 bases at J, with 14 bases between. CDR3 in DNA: TGCGCCAGCAGCATCGACGGGCCTGGCACCTTC. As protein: CASSIDGPGTF.

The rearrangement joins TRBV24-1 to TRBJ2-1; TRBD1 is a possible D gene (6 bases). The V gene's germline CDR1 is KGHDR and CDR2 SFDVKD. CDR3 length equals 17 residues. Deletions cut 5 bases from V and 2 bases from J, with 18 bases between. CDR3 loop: CATSAPIGGTTYNEQFF. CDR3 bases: TGTGCCACCAGTGCCCCCATAGGGGGTACTACCTACAATGAGCAGTTCTTC.

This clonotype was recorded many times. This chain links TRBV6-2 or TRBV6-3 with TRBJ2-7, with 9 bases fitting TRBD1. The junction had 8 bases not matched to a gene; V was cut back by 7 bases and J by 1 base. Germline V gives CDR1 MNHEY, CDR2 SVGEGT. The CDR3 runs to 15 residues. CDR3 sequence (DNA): TGTGCCAGCACCGACAGGGGGGAGGATTCCTACGAGCAGTACTTC. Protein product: CASTDRGEDSYEQYF.

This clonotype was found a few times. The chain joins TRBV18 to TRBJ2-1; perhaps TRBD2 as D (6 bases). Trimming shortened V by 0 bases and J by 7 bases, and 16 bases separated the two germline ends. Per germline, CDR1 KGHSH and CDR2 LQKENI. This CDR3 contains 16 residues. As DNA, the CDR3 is TGTGCCAGCTCACCACCAACTGCACGGGGGATAAATGAGCAGTTCTTC. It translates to CASSPPTARGINEQFF.

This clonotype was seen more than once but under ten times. This CDR3 is CASSHGLTSRETQYF. CDR3 in DNA: TGTGCCAGCAGCCACGGACTGACTAGTAGGGAGACCCAGTACTTC. The rearrangement links TRBV6-2 or TRBV6-3 to TRBJ2-5; D perhaps matches TRBD2 (6 bases). There are 15 residues in the CDR3. Germline CDR1 is MNHEY and CDR2 is SVGEGT. Between the trimmed V and J ends, which lost 6 bases and 5 bases, there was a span of 19 bases.